The clone carrying this T cell receptor (beta chain) was found a few times. This entry comes from a study of T-cell memory formation after mild COVID-19. About the research overall: The study found TCR clusters largely donor specific.

Constant-segment-primed 5'RACE gave TCR alpha and TCR beta cDNA libraries with sample barcodes and UMIs. TCRdb re-called the 5' RACE reads through MiXCR, storing one row per CDR3 protein. This sample has about 600,000 distinct CDR3 sequences, with about a fifth found just once. The sequence derives from an adult woman who had mild COVID-19 (a few samples of this study predate the infection). Cell type and time point are not known. Source material: PBMCs or a T cell subset sorted from them (not recorded which).

The CDR3 DNA reads as TGTGCCACCAGCAGAAGGGAGACCACAGATACGCAGTATTTT. It translates to CATSRRETTDTQYF. The V gene is TRBV15, the J gene TRBJ2-3, with D possibly TRBD2 on 5 matching bases. Germline V gives CDR1 LNHNV, CDR2 YYDKDF (reference sequence). This CDR3 has 14 residues. The V end lost 2 bases, the J end lost 2 bases, and 8 bases lay between the germline ends.